These T cell receptor beta chains were read from a single sample in a study of beta chain features in type 1 diabetes. Assay: immunoSEQ multiplex PCR; the TCRdb copy retains only in-frame clones and omits some. The profile shows approximately 140,000 clones, 9% to 10% of them singletons. The sequenced sample consisted of central memory CD4+ T cells from blood. The receptors here all came from a middle-aged woman in good health. Each CDR3 is given with its conserved first and last residue. The D gene is left open where the match is weak. Size values are once, few and many counts, or a class for expanded clones, and some rows have none.

>-|TRBJ2-1|TRBD1|TRBV4-1
TGCGCCAGCAGCACTCGGACAGGTCCAAACAATGAGCAGTTCTTC
CASSTRTGPNNEQFF
>few|TRBJ2-6|TRBD1|TRBV25-1
TGTGCCAGCAGTGGGGACAGGGACTGGGCCAACGTCCTGACTTTC
CASSGDRDWANVLTF
>few|TRBJ2-2|-|TRBV7-7
TGTGCCAGCAGCCAAACGGGGGGCGGGTACGCGAACACCGGGGAGCTGTTTTTT
CASSQTGGGYANTGELFF
>-|TRBJ2-3|TRBD2|TRBV7-9
TGTGCCAGCAGCTGGGGGAGCGGGGGGGCAGATACGCAGTATTTT
CASSWGSGGADTQYF
>-|TRBJ2-2|-|TRBV5-1
TGCGCCAGCAGGGAGACCGGGGAGCTGTTTTTT
CASRETGELFF
>few|TRBJ1-1|-|TRBV5-1
TGCGCCAGCAGCAGGGGGAACTCAGGGTCGGCTGAAGCTTTCTTT
CASSRGNSGSAEAFF
>many|TRBJ2-1|-|TRBV19
TGTGCCAGTAGTATTCTCCTCGGAGGTGAGCAGTTCTTC
CASSILLGGEQFF
>few|TRBJ1-2|-|TRBV10-3
TGTGCCATCAGTGAGGGGTCGGGTGGCTACACCTTC
CAISEGSGGYTF
>once|TRBJ1-4|-|TRBV6-1
TGTGCCAGCAGTGAGTCTCTGGGCCTTAATGAAAAACTGTTTTTT
CASSESLGLNEKLFF
>few|TRBJ2-1|TRBD2|TRBV7-2
TGTGCCAGCAGCTCCTCCCGTAGCGGGGGGGGGCAGTTCTTC
CASSSSRSGGGQFF
>few|TRBJ1-4|-|TRBV25-1
TGTGCCAGCAGTGAAGGGCAGGGTGTAGGAATTGAAAAACTGTTTTTT
CASSEGQGVGIEKLFF
>-|TRBJ2-3|TRBD2|TRBV5-4
TGTGCCAGCAGCACCGGGACTAGCGGGGGAGCGGATACGCAGTATTTT
CASSTGTSGGADTQYF
>few|TRBJ2-7|TRBD2|TRBV9
TGTGCCAGCAGCGTAGGGGCTAGCGGGGGCTCCGAGCAGTACTTC
CASSVGASGGSEQYF
>-|TRBJ2-7|-|TRBV6-6
TGTGCCAGCAGGCCGGTTAAAGCCGACACGTCCTACGAGCAGTACTTC
CASRPVKADTSYEQYF
>few|TRBJ2-3|-|TRBV7-2
TGTGCCAGCAGCTTAAACTATAGAGATACGCAGTATTTT
CASSLNYRDTQYF
>few|TRBJ2-5|TRBD1|TRBV12-5
TGTGCTAGTGGGACCGGGACAGTCGCACAAGAGACCCAGTACTTC
CASGTGTVAQETQYF
>-|TRBJ1-4|-|TRBV25-1
TGTGCCAGCCAGAACTGGGGCGCAACTAATGAAAAACTGTTTTTT
CASQNWGATNEKLFF
>-|TRBJ2-2|-|TRBV5-1
TGCGCCAGCAAAAGCGTTCTTGCGAACACCGGGGAGCTGTTTTTT
CASKSVLANTGELFF
>many|TRBJ2-7|-|TRBV7-9
TGTGCCAGCAGCCCCGGACAGTCCGAGCAGTACTTC
CASSPGQSEQYF
>-|TRBJ2-2|-|TRBV6-5
TGTGCCAGCAGTGAAACAGGGACCGGGGAGCTGTTTTTT
CASSETGTGELFF
>-|TRBJ2-7|-|TRBV4-1
TGCGCCAGCAGTAAAAAGGGGAACGAGAACTACGAGCAGTACTTC
CASSKKGNENYEQYF
>many|TRBJ2-7|-|TRBV2
TGTGCCAGCAGTGGATTACAGAACACCTACGAGCAGTACTTC
CASSGLQNTYEQYF
>few|TRBJ1-2|TRBD1|TRBV19
TGTGCCAGTAGTATAGACGGGACAGGGGCCTATGGCTACACCTTC
CASSIDGTGAYGYTF
>-|TRBJ2-5|-|TRBV5-4
TGTGCCAGCAGCTTCCGGCAGACCGGGGAGACCCAGTACTTC
CASSFRQTGETQYF
>-|TRBJ2-7|-|TRBV7-6
TGTGCCAGCAGCCTTAGCTCCTTGAGCTACGAGCAGTACTTC
CASSLSSLSYEQYF
>few|TRBJ2-2|TRBD1|TRBV5-1
TGCGCCAGCAGCTTGTCCAGGGGGCAGTCCGGGGAGCTGTTTTTT
CASSLSRGQSGELFF
>few|TRBJ1-1|-|TRBV5-6
TGTGCCAGCAGCTTTGTCGGCCAGGGAAGGTGGAAGAACACTGAAGCTTTCTTT
CASSFVGQGRWKNTEAFF
>few|TRBJ2-3|-|TRBV29-1
TGCAGTTCCGGAGGGAGCACAGATACGCAGTATTTT
CSSGGSTDTQYF
>-|TRBJ1-1|TRBD1|TRBV11-2
TGTGCCAGCAGCAACACAGGGGTCTCTGAAGCTTTCTTT
CASSNTGVSEAFF
>-|TRBJ1-2|-|TRBV19
TGTGCCAGTAGTAGGATTCAGGGCGGCAACTATGGCTACACCTTC
CASSRIQGGNYGYTF
>many|TRBJ2-3|TRBD2|TRBV28
TGTGCCAGCAGGCCGCAACTAGCGGGGGTGACAGATACGCAGTATTTT
CASRPQLAGVTDTQYF
>-|TRBJ2-3|TRBD2|TRBV11-2
TGTGCCAGCAGCTTAGCTAGCGGGGGCACAGATACGCAGTATTTT
CASSLASGGTDTQYF
>-|TRBJ2-3|-|TRBV2
TGTGCCAGCAATGGCAGGGCCGATACGCAGTATTTT
CASNGRADTQYF
>-|TRBJ2-7|-|TRBV6-8
TGTGCCAGCAGGGGGCTCGGGGGGCACTCCTACGAGCAGTACTTC
CASRGLGGHSYEQYF
>-|TRBJ2-1|-|TRBV12-2
TGTGCAAGTCGACCCGCGGGGGAGTACATTCTTGAGCAGTTCTTC
CASRPAGEYILEQFF
>few|TRBJ1-6|-|TRBV7-9
TGTGCCAGCAGCCGGAGTCTAACCCCCCCACCCCTCCACTTT
CASSRSLTPPPLHF
>-|TRBJ1-1|-|TRBV7-8
TGTGCCAGCAGCAAACAACCGAACACTGAAGCTTTCTTT
CASSKQPNTEAFF
>few|TRBJ1-2|TRBD1|TRBV7-9
TGTGCCAGCAGCCATTCCGGGACAGGGGGCGGAGGCTACACCTTC
CASSHSGTGGGGYTF